This T cell receptor beta chain came from a study of blood T cells in healthy people across ages. Study details: Template-switching capture recovered about one barcoded beta molecule per two T cells.

This clonotype appeared many times. CDR1 is LGHDT and CDR2 is YNNKEL in the germline V gene (reference sequence). Trimming cost V 4 bases and J 1 base, with 11 bases left between them. The CDR3 has 14 residues. The use of a sample-barcoded 5' primer and a J-beta primer mix characterized a second PCR of roughly 7 to 11 cycles. TCRdb redid the calling of the 5' RACE reads with MiXCR, one entry per CDR3 protein. Of some 560,000 distinct CDR3 sequences in the sample, about a quarter were seen once. Another study also made use of these data, one on T cells of mothers and their children.

The chain is built from TRBV3-1 and TRBJ2-7; D is perhaps TRBD1 or TRBD2 (5 bases each). This TCR was recovered from a boy aged 2 to 9 in good health. Material for sequencing was blood. DNA of the CDR3: TGTGCCAGCAGCCTGAGGGGTTTGTCCTACGAGCAGTACTTC. It codes for CASSLRGLSYEQYF.